This T cell receptor (beta chain) was identified in a study of cytomegalovirus exposure and HLA in healthy donors. The PCR made use of 60 Vbeta and 13 Jbeta primers. The assay was immunoSEQ multiplex PCR, and TCRdb's table has in-frame clones only and misses some. The data contain approximately 210,000 clones, 70% to 90% of them singletons. Findings and caveats of the study: Several of the most significant clusters appeared, in a later analysis, to be linked to common viral pathogens. Further analysis, carried out later, found HLA-associated TCR beta chains more clonally expanded than equally common other chains.

Whereas donors were nominally healthy upon sampling, unrecorded immune exposures were probable. A note on this clone: Its antigen is unidentified.

From germline, CDR1 is SGHNT and CDR2 YYREEE (reference sequence). This CDR3 contains 14 residues. J lost 3 bases, V lost 4 bases, and 6 bases had no gene match. The chain links TRBV5-4 to TRBJ1-1; 7 bases fit TRBD1. The sample was PBMCs. This sequence originates from a woman younger than 30 in good health and CMV-seronegative. The CDR3 is CASSPRQGDTEAFF. The CDR3 DNA follows: TGTGCCAGCAGCCCGAGACAGGGTGACACTGAAGCTTTCTTT.